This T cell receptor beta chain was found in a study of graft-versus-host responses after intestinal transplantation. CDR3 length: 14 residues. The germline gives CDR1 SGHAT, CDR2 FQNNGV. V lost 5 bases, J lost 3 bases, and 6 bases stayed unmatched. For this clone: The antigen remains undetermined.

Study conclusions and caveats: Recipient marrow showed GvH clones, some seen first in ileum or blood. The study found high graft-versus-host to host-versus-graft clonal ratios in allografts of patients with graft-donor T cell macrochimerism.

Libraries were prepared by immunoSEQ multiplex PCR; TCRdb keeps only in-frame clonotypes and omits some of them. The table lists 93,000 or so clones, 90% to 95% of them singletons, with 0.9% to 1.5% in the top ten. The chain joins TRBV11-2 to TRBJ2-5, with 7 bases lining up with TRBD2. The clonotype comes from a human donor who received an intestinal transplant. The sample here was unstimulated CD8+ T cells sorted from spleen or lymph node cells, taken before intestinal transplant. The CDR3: CASSQTGGEETQYF. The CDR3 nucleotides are TGTGCCAGCAGCCAGACGGGGGGTGAAGAGACCCAGTACTTC.